This paragraph reports one T cell receptor beta chain. The data were obtained in a study of human T cells and chemical hapten exposure. This CDR3 region has 15 residues. Germline V gives CDR1 SGHNT, CDR2 YENEEA. V was cut by 5 bases and J by 3 bases, with 16 bases left in between. Time point: pre-sensitization, week 0. Noted treatment: therapeutic diphenylcyclopropenone sensitization with weekly scalp DPC. TCRdb passed the RACE reads through MiXCR, listing each CDR3 protein once. The top ten clones hold more than 1.5% of a sample with fewer than 140,000 distinct CDR3 sequences, 9% to 15% of them seen once.

The starting material was whole blood, obtained in connection with sensitization to the hapten diphenylcyclopropenone (DPC). This chain links TRBV11-3 with TRBJ2-5; tentative D call: TRBD2 (5 bases). This TCR derives from a woman aged 45 to 65 with alopecia areata. Some clones in this sample may be carry-over from other donors' samples. The CDR3 spells CASSPNRDDKETQYF. CDR3 coding DNA: TGTGCCAGCAGCCCGAACCGGGATGACAAAGAGACCCAGTACTTC.